This T cell receptor (beta chain) appears in the sequencing data of a study of shared clonotypes between healthy human individuals. CD45RO negativity and positive selection for CCR7 defined naive CD8 cells, a population that excluded terminally differentiated effector memory CD45RA+ cells. V lost 5 bases and J lost 8, with 16 bases in between. Germline CDR1 reads LNHDA; CDR2 reads SQIVND (reference sequence). The CDR3 runs 14 residues. The protocol was immunoSEQ multiplex PCR, while the TCRdb copy is restricted to in-frame clones and leaves out a portion. The sample yields about 2.1 million clones, 93% seen once. Points from the study as a whole: An effect of sequencing depth on clonotype sharing among donors was expected. The study found 4.5% to 5% of naive CD4 clonotypes shared across a few donors.

Concerning this clone: Its cognate antigen is unknown.

This TCR came from a man between 18 and 29 years old in good health. Some clones in this sample may be carry-over from other donors' samples. The specimen was naive CD8+ T cells from PBMCs. The rearrangement joins TRBV19 to TRBJ2-1; unclear D gene. CDR3 loop: CASSLKRAWDEQFF. The DNA of the CDR3 is TGTGCCAGTAGTCTTAAGCGCGCCTGGGATGAGCAGTTCTTC.